A selection of T cell receptor beta chains follows, all from one sample in a study of breast tumors, draining lymph nodes, adjacent tissues. TCRdb reprocessed the multiplex PCR reads via MiXCR and lists one record per CDR3 protein. The table includes fewer than 250,000 distinct CDR3 sequences, about 34% detected once. The sequenced sample consisted of axillary lymph node tissue. These receptors came from a female donor with breast cancer. Some clones in this sample may be carry-over from other donors' samples. CDR3s include the opening cysteine and the closing phenylalanine or tryptophan. Size is omitted from some rows. Given values are once, few, many or a class for expanded clones.

v_gene,j_gene,abundance,CDR3aa
TRBV20-1,TRBJ2-1,few,CSARAPPPRSSYNEQFF
TRBV19,TRBJ1-1,.,CASSYRENTEAFF
TRBV7-8,TRBJ1-3,many,CASSPRRGVIYF
TRBV29-1,TRBJ1-2,many,CSVDNRESYGYTF
TRBV20-1,TRBJ2-5,many,CSARLNSQETQYF
TRBV4-2,TRBJ2-3,many,CASSQVAITDTQYF
TRBV15,TRBJ1-6,.,CATSRDRQSSYNSPLHF
TRBV24-1,TRBJ1-2,many,CATSGRGYGYTF
TRBV20-1,TRBJ2-1,many,CSAPGTSGNNEQFF
TRBV5-1,TRBJ2-7,many,CASSLRTGFYYEQYF
TRBV7-2,TRBJ1-6,.,CASSLEGPSPLHF
TRBV9,TRBJ2-5,many,CASSAQGLQETQSF
TRBV7-9,TRBJ2-7,many,CASSLAGQGTSGRTYEQYF
TRBV5-5,TRBJ2-5,.,CASSSGLAGHQETQYF
TRBV24-1,TRBJ2-1,many,CATSGLPGQGYNEQFF
TRBV19,TRBJ2-1,many,CASSIAVYNEQFF
TRBV6-5,TRBJ1-2,.,CASSHGSPGQDYGYTF
TRBV6-5,TRBJ2-5,many,CASSYSVTQETQYF
TRBV20-1,TRBJ2-5,many,CSARDRYPPKETQYF
TRBV10-3,TRBJ1-2,.,CAISDRDGYGYTF
TRBV4-1,TRBJ2-3,many,CASSQESGFSSTDTQYF
TRBV13,TRBJ1-3,many,CASSPTGNTIYF
TRBV5-6,TRBJ2-4,many,CASSLAATSKNIQYF
TRBV4-3,TRBJ2-3,many,CASSQDLLAGRSTDTQYF
TRBV7-2,TRBJ2-5,.,CASSLAGAGGRDQETQYF
TRBV19,TRBJ1-5,many,CASSIEGEANQPQHF
TRBV20-1,TRBJ2-3,many,CSARGQGDTQYF
TRBV7-9,TRBJ1-5,.,CASRGGGGDQPQHF
TRBV20-1,TRBJ1-6,many,CSVAASRSYNSPLHF
TRBV20-1,TRBJ2-5,.,CSAAGGLATQYF
TRBV3-1,TRBJ2-2,few,CASANQVGGRADTGELFF
TRBV9,TRBJ2-7,many,CASSASLLPYEQYF
TRBV10-3,TRBJ2-5,many,CAISGISPAQETQYF
TRBV18,TRBJ2-1,few,CASSGDRGIAGRNEQFF
TRBV28,TRBJ1-6,.,CASRGQEQAGRSPLHF
TRBV19,TRBJ2-6,.,CASSIVPASGILSF
TRBV20-1,TRBJ1-1,few,CSAKGQGNSEAFF
TRBV24-1,TRBJ2-2,.,CATSDLEGGSGSTGELFF
TRBV5-1,TRBJ2-5,many,CASTGIGTEETQYF
TRBV6-5,TRBJ2-1,few,CASSYSTPARGGNEQFF
TRBV5-1,TRBJ1-6,.,CASSLGQGINSPLHF
TRBV7-2,TRBJ1-4,.,CASSPGSEKLFF
TRBV27,TRBJ1-4,.,CASSSSGRGRFF
TRBV5-1,TRBJ2-5,many,CASRLWPGEETQYF
TRBV7-9,TRBJ2-5,once,CASRTLAGAETQYF
TRBV7-8,TRBJ1-2,many,CASSSGEGNYGYTF
TRBV4-3,TRBJ1-1,once,CAVQGVVGTEAFF
TRBV24-1,TRBJ2-2,many,CATSDLRGVGTGRRWGDTGELFF
TRBV20-1,TRBJ2-7,many,CSVYGATHEQYF
TRBV15,TRBJ1-5,.,CATSRDVPGVQPQHF
TRBV19,TRBJ2-1,many,CASSIGDTGANEQFF
TRBV6-5,TRBJ2-5,many,CASSHMRGERGETQYF
TRBV3-1,TRBJ2-1,many,CASSFWTENEQFF
TRBV15,TRBJ2-3,many,CATSRGGGGASGSTDTQYF